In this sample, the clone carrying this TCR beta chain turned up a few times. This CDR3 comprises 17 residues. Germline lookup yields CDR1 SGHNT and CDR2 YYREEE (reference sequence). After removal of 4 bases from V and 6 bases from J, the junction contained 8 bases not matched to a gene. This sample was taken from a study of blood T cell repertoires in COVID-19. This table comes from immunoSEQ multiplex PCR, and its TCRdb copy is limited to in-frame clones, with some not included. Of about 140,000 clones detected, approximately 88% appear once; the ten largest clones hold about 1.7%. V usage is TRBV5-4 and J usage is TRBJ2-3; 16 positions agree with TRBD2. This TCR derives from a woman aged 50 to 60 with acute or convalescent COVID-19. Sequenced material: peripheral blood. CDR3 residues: CASSEGLAGGSEDTQYF. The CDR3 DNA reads TGTGCCAGCAGCGAGGGACTAGCGGGGGGGAGTGAGGATACGCAGTATTTT.